This is a list of T cell receptor beta chains from one sample in a study of blood T cell repertoires in COVID-19. Libraries were prepared by immunoSEQ multiplex PCR; TCRdb keeps only in-frame clonotypes and omits some of them. The sample includes 70,000 to 95,000 clones, about 81% of them seen just once. The sequencing sample was made of peripheral blood. The receptors were sampled from a human donor in a cohort sampled during active COVID-19. Both conserved end residues are part of each CDR3. A row's size may be missing; if present it is once, few, many or a size class.

V	size	CDR3
TRBV7-9	many	CASSLGAANTEAFF
TRBV27	-	CASSLSGRINTEAFF
TRBV10-2	-	CASTERGSSYEQYF
TRBV9	-	CASSLRGTGGLWEQYF
TRBV4-3	-	CASSQGGDRGDEQYF
TRBV6-6	once	CASSLQGRGDTQYF
TRBV6-4	-	CASSPEVLGANVLTF
TRBV6-4	many	CASSDTGQALYGYTF
TRBV7-9	-	CASSFQGAEREQYF
TRBV2	-	CASRPGLRYGYTF
TRBV6-5	-	CASRTTTGNNSPLHF
TRBV4-1	-	CASSQGQGVYEQYF
TRBV6-2/TRBV6-3	-	CASSYFLGIGNEQYF
TRBV6-2/TRBV6-3	-	CASSRLAGGPPYYNEQFF
TRBV10-2	-	CASSDPGGGGSYNEQFF
TRBV19	-	CASKRQGYETQYF
TRBV18	few	CASSLRGVSSSYNEQFF
TRBV6-2/TRBV6-3	-	CASSSYTGGARTEAFF
TRBV5-4	-	CASSLTRNEQFF
TRBV5-1	few	CASSLGANTGELFF
TRBV6-5	-	CASSYSQQETQYF
TRBV24-1	-	CATRDRGTNQPQHF
TRBV5-6	once	CASSLADGYTF
TRBV12-2	-	CASRLDRDTDSYEQYF
TRBV6-5	-	CASSYSEPESSYEQYF
TRBV29-1	-	CSVEVGQGFEQYF
TRBV6-4	-	CASSDSETGGAFF
TRBV27	-	CASSSWTGGRGNTIYF
TRBV5-4	-	CASSLYGLYGYTF
TRBV5-5	once	CASSPDTVQPQHF
TRBV13	-	CASSLGQLYGYTF
TRBV29-1	-	CSVDRTNTGELFF
TRBV12-5	once	CASLRGKETQYF
TRBV4-1	-	CASSQEANSPLHF
TRBV30	-	CAWREPGNTIYF
TRBV6-5	-	CASNTYTEAFF
TRBV6-5	-	CASSFDGVREQFF
TRBV6-2/TRBV6-3	-	CASSYLPGQGGIGNQPQHF
TRBV6-5	-	CASRNRLAGGDTQYF
TRBV5-1	-	CASSRTQHEQYF
TRBV2	-	CASSDWTGEQYF
TRBV7-9	once	CASSLEGLGQETQYF
TRBV5-1	-	CASSGGALGPDTQYF
TRBV7-2	-	CASSPDRAFGYTF
TRBV27	-	CASRVGGGADTQYF
TRBV30	-	CAWSEGDRGRREQYF
TRBV9	-	CASSVGGSGRIYEQYF
TRBV6-5	once	CATRVDYNEQFF
TRBV18	-	CASSTNRPGSSYEQYF
TRBV14	once	CASSQRTGNGYTF
TRBV4-2	-	CASSQGGTEGRGGYTF
TRBV5-1	-	CASSSQGAGELFF